Listed below are T cell receptor beta chains from one sample, sequenced in a study of blood T cell repertoires in COVID-19. The method was immunoSEQ multiplex PCR; TCRdb's version includes in-frame clones alone and lacks a portion of them. Altogether some 250,000 clones are present, 80% to 90% being singletons, with the ten largest covering around 5.9%. Sequenced: peripheral blood. The origin of the receptors is a man aged 55-75 years with acute or convalescent COVID-19. Each CDR3 is given with its conserved first and last residue. The D gene is left open where the match is weak. The size field is filled for only some rows; it gives once, few, many or a size class.

V gene,clone size,D gene,J gene,CDR3 DNA,CDR3 protein
TRBV9,-,-,TRBJ1-5,TGTGCCAGCAGCGTAGGGGCAGGGTCTAGCAATCAGCCCCAGCATTTT,CASSVGAGSSNQPQHF
TRBV7-9,-,TRBD1,TRBJ2-5,TGTGCCAGCAGCGACGCTGGACAGGGGGCCCCTCGAGAGACCCAGTACTTC,CASSDAGQGAPRETQYF
TRBV10-3,-,TRBD1,TRBJ1-3,TGTGCCATCAGTGACTTCGACAGGGGTCTGGGAAACACCATATATTTT,CAISDFDRGLGNTIYF
TRBV20-1,once,TRBD1,TRBJ2-5,TGCAGTGCTAGTTTCTCGCTCTTGGACAGGGTTGGCGAGACCCAGTACTTC,CSASFSLLDRVGETQYF
TRBV28,-,-,TRBJ2-7,TGTGCCAGCAGTTCCCGGGACAAACCCTACGAGCAGTACTTC,CASSSRDKPYEQYF
TRBV5-1,-,TRBD1,TRBJ2-5,TGCGCCAGCAGCCTCCGGGACAGGTTAGAGACCCAGTACTTC,CASSLRDRLETQYF
TRBV12-3/TRBV12-4,-,-,TRBJ1-2,TGTGCCAGCAGTTTGGAAAAGAGGGCCGGCTACACCTTC,CASSLEKRAGYTF
TRBV27,-,-,TRBJ2-3,TGTGCCAGCAGTACGGCGACAGATCCCACAGATACGCAGTATTTT,CASSTATDPTDTQYF
TRBV20-1,-,-,TRBJ1-1,TGCAGTGCCAGCCGGGGGGCTGAAGCTTTCTTT,CSASRGAEAFF
TRBV15,-,TRBD1,TRBJ1-2,TGTGCCACCAGCAGAGCCGGGACAGGGACATTGGGAGGCTACACCTTC,CATSRAGTGTLGGYTF
TRBV28,-,-,TRBJ2-1,TGTGCCAGCAGTCCCTACACCCCTCCTCGGAGGAGCTCCTACAATGAGCAGTTCTTC,CASSPYTPPRRSSYNEQFF
TRBV6-5,-,-,TRBJ1-1,TGTGCCAGCAGTTATAAGCGTGAAGCTTTCTTT,CASSYKREAFF
TRBV11-1,-,TRBD2,TRBJ2-4,TGTGCCAGCAGCCTGGGACTAAACAAAAACATTCAGTACTTC,CASSLGLNKNIQYF
TRBV7-3,once,TRBD2,TRBJ2-2,TGTGCCAGCAGCCCCCGCCTGGGGGAGGGCGGGGAGCTGTTTTTT,CASSPRLGEGGELFF
TRBV11-3,few,-,TRBJ1-1,TGTGCCAGCAGCTTAAACGCGCCTACTGAAGCTTTCTTT,CASSLNAPTEAFF
TRBV6-2/TRBV6-3,once,-,TRBJ1-1,TGTGCCAGCAGTTACTTGGGGCGCAACACTGAAGCTTTCTTT,CASSYLGRNTEAFF
TRBV5-6,-,-,TRBJ2-5,TGTGCCAGCAGCTTGAACCAGGGAGGAGAGACCCAGTACTTC,CASSLNQGGETQYF
TRBV21-1,-,-,TRBJ1-2,TGTGCCAGCAGCAAAGGGAAGGGAAGGGGTAGGGGCTATGGCTACACCTTC,CASSKGKGRGRGYGYTF
TRBV7-9,-,TRBD2,TRBJ2-1,TGTGCCAGCAGCCCAAGGACTAGCGGGAGTGGGAATGAGCAGTTCTTC,CASSPRTSGSGNEQFF
TRBV19,-,-,TRBJ1-2,TGTGCCAGTAGTATACGGGGAAACTATGGCTACACCTTC,CASSIRGNYGYTF
TRBV5-1,-,TRBD1,TRBJ1-1,TGCGCCAGCAGCTTGCTCCAGGGGGGCAACACTGAAGCTTTCTTT,CASSLLQGGNTEAFF
TRBV6-5,few,TRBD1,TRBJ2-5,TGTGCCAGCAGGCGGACAGGGGAAGAGACCCAGTACTTC,CASRRTGEETQYF
TRBV5-1,-,-,TRBJ2-1,TGCGCCAGCAGCTTGGCCCGGAGGGCGAATGAGCAGTTCTTC,CASSLARRANEQFF
TRBV28,-,TRBD2,TRBJ2-3,TGTGCCAGCAGTTCCGGGACTAGGCGGAGCACAGATACGCAGTATTTT,CASSSGTRRSTDTQYF
TRBV7-8,-,TRBD1,TRBJ2-3,TGTGCCAGCAGCTTAGCCTCGGGACAGAGCACAGATACGCAGTATTTT,CASSLASGQSTDTQYF
TRBV6-6,-,-,TRBJ2-7,TGTGCCAGCACTCAAGGAGGGGGCGAGTCCTACGAGCAGTACTTC,CASTQGGGESYEQYF